The T cell receptor (beta chain) under discussion was sequenced for a study of a mutant IDH1 vaccine in newly diagnosed glioma. About the research overall: Patients arrived already treated with radiotherapy, temozolomide, or both, most having had both. Overall study results and limits: A vaccine-induced immune response developed in roughly 93% of the patients.

Turning to this clone: Its specificity is unknown.

Some clones are missing from TCRdb's copy, which holds only in-frame ones; the method was immunoSEQ multiplex PCR. The table lists about 66,000 clones, approximately 84% of them singletons. CDR3 length: 13 residues. Trimming stripped 0 bases from V and 3 bases from J, with 4 bases between. Germline assignment: CDR1 SGDLS and CDR2 YYNGEE. Sample time point: week 11, during vaccination. Topical imiquimod was applied with each vaccine dose, which held 300 ug of mutant IDH1 20-mer peptide. Donor tumors were new WHO grade 3 or 4 IDH1-mutant, ATRX-lost astrocytomas. The origin of this receptor is a woman between 45 and 65 years old with glioma. The chain couples TRBV9 to TRBJ2-1, with D uncertain. The specimen was PBMCs, collected from a glioma patient whose treatment included an IDH1 peptide vaccine. The CDR3 DNA reads as TGTGCCAGCAGCGTAGAGGGCTACAATGAGCAGTTCTTC. Encoded protein: CASSVEGYNEQFF.